This T cell receptor (beta chain) was recorded in a study of control samples from healthy donors and cancer patients. The repertoire was sequenced with immunoSEQ multiplex PCR; TCRdb's copy has only in-frame clones and lacks some. This table holds 90,000 to 110,000 clones, 83% found once. V lost 4 bases to trimming and J lost 4 bases, with 11 bases between them. The length of the CDR3 is 13 residues. CDR1 is SGDLS, CDR2 YYNGEE, per germline. The material sequenced was blood. This receptor was obtained from a woman between 45 and 60 years old in good health. The chain links TRBV9 to TRBJ1-2, with D perhaps matching TRBD1 (5 bases). This chain's CDR3 is CASSLRDLYGYTF. CDR3 nucleotide sequence: TGTGCCAGCAGCCTAAGGGACCTCTATGGCTACACCTTC.